The source of this TCR beta chain is a study of blood T cell repertoires in COVID-19. At the level of the study: In each case, the material was cDNA or gDNA derived from T cells, B-cell-depleted T cells, or PBMCs.

Profiling relied on immunoSEQ multiplex PCR, and the TCRdb table lists in-frame clones only, not all of them. The sample has some 320,000 clones; about 90% are singletons. Germline V gives CDR1 SGHAT, CDR2 FQNNGV. The CDR3 has 13 residues. Trimming cost V 5 bases and J 5 bases, with 9 bases left between them. Sequenced input: peripheral blood. This sequence originates from a woman between 50 and 59 years old who had recovered from COVID-19. The chain employs TRBV11-2 and TRBJ1-4; no clear D gene. The CDR3 sequence: CASSGRPNEKLFF. CDR3 sequence (DNA): TGTGCCAGCAGCGGGAGACCGAATGAAAAACTGTTTTTT.